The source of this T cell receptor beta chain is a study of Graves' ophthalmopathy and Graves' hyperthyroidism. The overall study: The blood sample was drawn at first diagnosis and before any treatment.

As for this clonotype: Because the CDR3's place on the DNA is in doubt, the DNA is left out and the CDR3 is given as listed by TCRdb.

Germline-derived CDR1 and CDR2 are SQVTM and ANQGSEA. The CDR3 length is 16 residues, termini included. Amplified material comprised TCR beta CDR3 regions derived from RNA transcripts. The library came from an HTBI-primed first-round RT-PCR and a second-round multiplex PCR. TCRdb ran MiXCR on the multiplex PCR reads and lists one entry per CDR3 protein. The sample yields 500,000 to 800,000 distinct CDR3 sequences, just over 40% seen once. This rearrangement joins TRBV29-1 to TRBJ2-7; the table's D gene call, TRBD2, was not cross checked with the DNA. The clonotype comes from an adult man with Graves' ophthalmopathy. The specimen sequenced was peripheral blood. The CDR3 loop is CSVVPVWTSGSYEQYF.